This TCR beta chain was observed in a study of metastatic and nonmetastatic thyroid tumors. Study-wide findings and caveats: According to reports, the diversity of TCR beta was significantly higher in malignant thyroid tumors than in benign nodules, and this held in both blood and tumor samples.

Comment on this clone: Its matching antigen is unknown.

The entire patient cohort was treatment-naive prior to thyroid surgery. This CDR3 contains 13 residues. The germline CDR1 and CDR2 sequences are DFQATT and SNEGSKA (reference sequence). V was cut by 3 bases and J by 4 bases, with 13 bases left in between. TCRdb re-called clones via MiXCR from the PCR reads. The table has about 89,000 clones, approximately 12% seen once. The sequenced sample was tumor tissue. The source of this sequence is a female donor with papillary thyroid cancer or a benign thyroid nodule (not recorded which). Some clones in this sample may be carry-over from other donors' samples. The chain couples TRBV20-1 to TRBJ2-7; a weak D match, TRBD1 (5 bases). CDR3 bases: TGCAGTGCTAGCCTTTTGGACAATTACGAGCAGTACTTC. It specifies CSASLLDNYEQYF.